This T cell receptor beta chain is drawn from a study of blood T cell repertoires in COVID-19. Study details: From the United States, Italy and Spain came samples of acute and convalescent COVID-19. In each case, the material was cDNA or gDNA derived from T cells, B-cell-depleted T cells, or PBMCs.

Authors' methods: Amplified reference gene primers provided the basis for estimating nucleated cell counts. Produced via immunoSEQ multiplex PCR; TCRdb's table is partial and in-frame only. V, J and clone size reflect that table, while D and trimming were determined from the DNA. This sample has 95,000 to 110,000 clones, with 85% to 90% found just once. CDR1 and CDR2 (germline): SGHVS, FQNEAQ. Trimming pared 1 base from V and 1 base from J, leaving 7 bases between. The CDR3 covers 14 residues. The sample comprised peripheral blood. The V call is TRBV7-8, the J call TRBJ1-2; D is uncertain. This TCR was recovered from a human donor in a cohort sampled during active COVID-19. Here the CDR3 DNA reads TGTGCCAGCAGCTTAGTGGCCAATAACTATGGCTACACCTTC. It specifies CASSLVANNYGYTF.